This T cell receptor (beta chain) derives from a study of T cell changes during pregnancy in multiple sclerosis (dated by TCRdb to the late 2010s). Broadly, across the study: Changes in the T cell repertoire over the course of pregnancy were examined in this study in women with multiple sclerosis.

CDR1 and CDR2 (WNHNN, SYGVQD) derive from the germline V gene (reference sequence). The V end loses 2 bases and the J end loses 0 bases, and a stretch of 9 bases separates them. Including the terminal cysteine and phenylalanine, the CDR3 comprises 15 residues. The CDR3 DNA has 45 bases and is translated from base 1. A note on this clone: What antigen it recognizes has not been identified. Base qualities were left out, and no much larger clone turns up one base away.

The library came from the immunoSEQ multiplex PCR assay. TCRdb retrieved this table from immuneACCESS and kept in-frame rearrangements only. Not all clones are present; in checked studies, unresolved V genes account for under half, and no reason is known for the remainder. The sample data list tens of thousands of clones, and 80% to 95% of these were observed just once. The top ten clonotypes cover approximately 1% of the sample. This sequence originates from a female donor with multiple sclerosis, enrolled in a pregnancy study. The sequences come from peripheral blood, collected in the first trimester of pregnancy. The V and J segments used are TRBV10-1 and TRBJ2-3, with TRBD2 perhaps the D gene, on 6 matching bases. The nucleotide sequence is TGCGCCAGCAGTGAGACGGGAGCTAGCACAGATACGCAGTATTTT. The resulting protein is CASSETGASTDTQYF.